The rows below give T cell receptor beta chains drawn from one sample of a study of beta chain features in type 1 diabetes. Assay used: immunoSEQ multiplex PCR; TCRdb lists only in-frame clones, some missing. The sample includes roughly 230,000 clones, around 9.6% seen only once; the top ten take just under 0.035%. Sequenced input: naive CD4+ T cells from blood. The receptors stem from a woman aged 18-29 years in good health. CDR3s include the opening cysteine and the closing phenylalanine or tryptophan. Each record gives: J gene, D gene, V gene, clone size, CDR3 DNA, CDR3 protein. A D gene is named only where the DNA matches it firmly. Some rows have no size entry. The others give once, few or many, or a class for an expanded clone.

J: TRBJ1-1
D: -
V: TRBV11-2
size: -
DNA: TGTGCCAGCAGCTTAGTACAGGGTCTGAACACTGAAGCTTTCTTT
CDR3: CASSLVQGLNTEAFF

J: TRBJ2-1
D: -
V: TRBV6-6
size: few
DNA: TGTGCCAGCAGTTACTTAAATGAGCAGTTCTTC
CDR3: CASSYLNEQFF

J: TRBJ1-2
D: TRBD1
V: TRBV5-1
size: few
DNA: TGCGCCAGCAGCCCGGACACGGGACAGGGGGTTAGCTACACCTTC
CDR3: CASSPDTGQGVSYTF

J: TRBJ1-4
D: TRBD1
V: TRBV4-1
size: few
DNA: TGCGCCAGCAGCCAAGTTTACAGGGGAAAAGCAACTAATGAAAAACTGTTTTTT
CDR3: CASSQVYRGKATNEKLFF

J: TRBJ2-7
D: TRBD1
V: TRBV2
size: -
DNA: TGTGCCAGCAGTAGGGACAGCCCCTACGAGCAGTACTTC
CDR3: CASSRDSPYEQYF

J: TRBJ2-1
D: TRBD2
V: TRBV6-5
size: few
DNA: TGTGCCACTAAAAGCGGGAGCGCCTACAATGAGCAGTTCTTC
CDR3: CATKSGSAYNEQFF

J: TRBJ2-1
D: TRBD2
V: TRBV19
size: few
DNA: TGTGCCAGTAGTATAGTAGCGGGGTCCTACAATGAGCAGTTCTTC
CDR3: CASSIVAGSYNEQFF

J: TRBJ2-5
D: -
V: TRBV11-2
size: -
DNA: TGTGCCAGCAGCTTCGAACTAGCCCCGGCGGAGACCCAGTACTTC
CDR3: CASSFELAPAETQYF

J: TRBJ2-5
D: -
V: TRBV30
size: -
DNA: TGTGCCTGTCGGACAGCCCTCCGGGAGACCCAGTACTTC
CDR3: CACRTALRETQYF

J: TRBJ2-3
D: -
V: TRBV4-1
size: many
DNA: TGCGCCAGCAGCCAAGTATTAGGGAGGCAGTATTTT
CDR3: CASSQVLGRQYF

J: TRBJ1-5
D: TRBD1
V: TRBV5-1
size: -
DNA: TGCGCCAGCAGCCCCGGGACAGGCGGCAGTCAGCCCCAGCATTTT
CDR3: CASSPGTGGSQPQHF

J: TRBJ1-1
D: -
V: TRBV5-1
size: few
DNA: TGCGCCAGCAGCTCAGGGTTTATGAACACTGAAGCTTTCTTT
CDR3: CASSSGFMNTEAFF

J: TRBJ2-1
D: -
V: TRBV2
size: few
DNA: TGTGCCAGCAGTGAGCGACTCCTAAATGGGAATGAGCAGTTCTTC
CDR3: CASSERLLNGNEQFF

J: TRBJ2-1
D: TRBD2
V: TRBV5-1
size: -
DNA: TGCGCCAGCAGCTTTAAACTAGCGGAGAATGAGCAGTTCTTC
CDR3: CASSFKLAENEQFF

J: TRBJ2-5
D: TRBD1
V: TRBV11-3
size: -
DNA: TGTGCCAGCAGCCCAGCCGCCGGGACAGGTGGAGAGACCCAGTACTTC
CDR3: CASSPAAGTGGETQYF

J: TRBJ2-7
D: -
V: TRBV25-1
size: few
DNA: TGTGCCAGCAGACCCGTCTATTCCTACGAGCAGTACTTC
CDR3: CASRPVYSYEQYF

J: TRBJ2-1
D: TRBD2
V: TRBV7-2
size: many
DNA: TGTGCCAGCAGCCCCCGCGGTAGACTAGCGGGGAACAATGAGCAGTTCTTC
CDR3: CASSPRGRLAGNNEQFF

J: TRBJ2-5
D: TRBD2
V: TRBV5-4
size: -
DNA: TGTGCCAGCAGCTTGGGGCTTTACGGGAGGGATCAAGAGACCCAGTACTTC
CDR3: CASSLGLYGRDQETQYF

J: TRBJ2-7
D: -
V: TRBV9
size: -
DNA: TGTGCCAGCAGCGTAGATGCAGGGTCCTACGAGCAGTACTTC
CDR3: CASSVDAGSYEQYF

J: TRBJ1-1
D: TRBD1
V: TRBV9
size: -
DNA: TGTGCCAGCAGCGTAGAAGCAGGGGGCTCGACTGAAGCTTTCTTT
CDR3: CASSVEAGGSTEAFF

J: TRBJ2-3
D: -
V: TRBV11-1
size: few
DNA: TGTGCCAGCAGCATAAATAGCGGCGTATCAGATACGCAGTATTTT
CDR3: CASSINSGVSDTQYF

J: TRBJ2-3
D: -
V: TRBV2
size: few
DNA: TGTGCCAGCAGCCTCGGACTTGAAGATACGCAGTATTTT
CDR3: CASSLGLEDTQYF

J: TRBJ2-1
D: TRBD2
V: TRBV5-1
size: -
DNA: TGCGCCAGCAGCTTGGAGGCTAGCGGGAGAGGTGAGCAGTTCTTC
CDR3: CASSLEASGRGEQFF

J: TRBJ2-5
D: -
V: TRBV5-1
size: -
DNA: TGCGCCAGCAGCTTGGAGGCGGGCGGGACCCAGTACTTC
CDR3: CASSLEAGGTQYF

J: TRBJ2-6
D: -
V: TRBV6-6
size: -
DNA: TGTGCCAGCGGCGGTGGCTCTGGGGCCAACGTCCTGACTTTC
CDR3: CASGGGSGANVLTF

J: TRBJ2-3
D: TRBD2
V: TRBV18
size: few
DNA: TGTGCCAGCTCACCACCTAGAGCTAGCGGTTCTGACACAGATACGCAGTATTTT
CDR3: CASSPPRASGSDTDTQYF

J: TRBJ2-4
D: -
V: TRBV2
size: -
DNA: TGTGCCAGCAGGCGGAGGCTGGAAAAAAACATTCAGTACTTC
CDR3: CASRRRLEKNIQYF

J: TRBJ2-2
D: TRBD1
V: TRBV4-1
size: -
DNA: TGCGCCAGCAGCCAAGCCGCAGGGGGCTACACCGGGGAGCTGTTTTTT
CDR3: CASSQAAGGYTGELFF

J: TRBJ2-2
D: -
V: TRBV20-1
size: -
DNA: TGCAGTGCTACCCGCACCGGGGAGCTGTTTTTT
CDR3: CSATRTGELFF

J: TRBJ2-5
D: -
V: TRBV2
size: few
DNA: TGTGCCAGCATCGCGTTGCAAGAGACCCAGTACTTC
CDR3: CASIALQETQYF

J: TRBJ1-2
D: -
V: TRBV18
size: few
DNA: TGTGCCAGCTCTCCGGCCCGGGAGACACCCTATGGCTACACCTTC
CDR3: CASSPARETPYGYTF

J: TRBJ1-1
D: TRBD1
V: TRBV6-6
size: once
DNA: TGTGCCAGCAACCCACAGGGGATCATGAACACTGAAGCTTTCTTT
CDR3: CASNPQGIMNTEAFF

J: TRBJ1-1
D: -
V: TRBV11-2
size: -
DNA: TGTGCCAGCAGCGAACAGAACAGGGCTGAAGCTTTCTTT
CDR3: CASSEQNRAEAFF

J: TRBJ2-7
D: -
V: TRBV19
size: few
DNA: TGTGCCAGTAGTATAGGAGAAGACTACGAGCAGTACTTC
CDR3: CASSIGEDYEQYF

J: TRBJ1-1
D: -
V: TRBV14
size: few
DNA: TGTGCCAGCAGCCAAGACAGGGTGGGAAGAGCCACTGAAGCTTTCTTT
CDR3: CASSQDRVGRATEAFF

J: TRBJ2-2
D: -
V: TRBV21-1
size: few
DNA: TGTGCCAGCAGCAATCTATTCGGGGGGCGAAAAAGTCGCGGGGAGCTGTTTTTT
CDR3: CASSNLFGGRKSRGELFF

J: TRBJ1-2
D: -
V: TRBV28
size: few
DNA: TGTGCCAGCAGTGCCCCCCGGCACAGGCAGGACTATGGCTACACCTTC
CDR3: CASSAPRHRQDYGYTF

J: TRBJ2-1
D: -
V: TRBV19
size: few
DNA: TGTGCCAGTAGCTCCTCTAGCGTCTACAATGAGCAGTTCTTC
CDR3: CASSSSSVYNEQFF

J: TRBJ1-1
D: -
V: TRBV11-2
size: few
DNA: TGTGCCAGCAGCCCTCCCGGGGGGTTGGCTGAAGCTTTCTTT
CDR3: CASSPPGGLAEAFF

J: TRBJ1-2
D: -
V: TRBV29-1
size: -
DNA: TGCAGCGCCGGAGATAGACCTAACTATGGCTACACCTTC
CDR3: CSAGDRPNYGYTF

J: TRBJ1-2
D: TRBD1
V: TRBV27
size: -
DNA: TGTGCCAGCAGTCCGGGGACAGGCTTAGGCTACACCTTC
CDR3: CASSPGTGLGYTF

J: TRBJ2-3
D: -
V: TRBV19
size: -
DNA: TGTGCCAGTAAAGAGATAGCGGCTAACACAGATACGCAGTATTTT
CDR3: CASKEIAANTDTQYF

J: TRBJ1-1
D: TRBD1
V: TRBV5-5
size: -
DNA: TGTGCCAGCAGCCGAAGGATGGGACAGAGTGAAGCTTTCTTT
CDR3: CASSRRMGQSEAFF

J: TRBJ1-5
D: TRBD1
V: TRBV30
size: -
DNA: TGTGCCTGGGGACAGGGGAGAGGTAGCAATCAGCCCCAGCATTTT
CDR3: CAWGQGRGSNQPQHF

J: TRBJ2-7
D: -
V: TRBV5-4
size: few
DNA: TGTGCCAGCAGCTCCGACAGGTTTAGGCACGAGCAGTACTTC
CDR3: CASSSDRFRHEQYF

J: TRBJ1-3
D: TRBD1
V: TRBV29-1
size: -
DNA: TGCAGCACCTCGGGACAGGGGAACTCTGGAAACACCATATATTTT
CDR3: CSTSGQGNSGNTIYF

J: TRBJ1-5
D: TRBD1
V: TRBV27
size: -
DNA: TGTGCCATCGGGGCAGGGGGTGCCAATCAGCCCCAGCATTTT
CDR3: CAIGAGGANQPQHF

J: TRBJ2-1
D: -
V: TRBV11-3
size: -
DNA: TGTGCCAGCAGCCAGAGTCCGGGTTCCGGCGATGAGCAGTTCTTC
CDR3: CASSQSPGSGDEQFF

J: TRBJ2-1
D: -
V: TRBV6-5
size: -
DNA: TGTGCCAGCAGTTATTTAGCGACACACGGTGAGCAGTTCTTC
CDR3: CASSYLATHGEQFF

J: TRBJ1-2
D: TRBD1
V: TRBV9
size: few
DNA: TGTGCCAGCAACAAGCCCGGGACAGGGGTTGGCTACACCTTC
CDR3: CASNKPGTGVGYTF

J: TRBJ1-1
D: TRBD1
V: TRBV25-1
size: few
DNA: TGTGCCAGTCAAGGACAGGCAAACACTGAAGCTTTCTTT
CDR3: CASQGQANTEAFF

J: TRBJ2-5
D: TRBD2
V: TRBV11-2
size: few
DNA: TGTGCCAGCAGCTTAGACTCGGCTAGCGGGGGGATAGAGACCCAGTACTTC
CDR3: CASSLDSASGGIETQYF

J: TRBJ2-3
D: -
V: TRBV19
size: -
DNA: TGTGCCAGTATCCCCGGGGGAAGCACAGATACGCAGTATTTT
CDR3: CASIPGGSTDTQYF